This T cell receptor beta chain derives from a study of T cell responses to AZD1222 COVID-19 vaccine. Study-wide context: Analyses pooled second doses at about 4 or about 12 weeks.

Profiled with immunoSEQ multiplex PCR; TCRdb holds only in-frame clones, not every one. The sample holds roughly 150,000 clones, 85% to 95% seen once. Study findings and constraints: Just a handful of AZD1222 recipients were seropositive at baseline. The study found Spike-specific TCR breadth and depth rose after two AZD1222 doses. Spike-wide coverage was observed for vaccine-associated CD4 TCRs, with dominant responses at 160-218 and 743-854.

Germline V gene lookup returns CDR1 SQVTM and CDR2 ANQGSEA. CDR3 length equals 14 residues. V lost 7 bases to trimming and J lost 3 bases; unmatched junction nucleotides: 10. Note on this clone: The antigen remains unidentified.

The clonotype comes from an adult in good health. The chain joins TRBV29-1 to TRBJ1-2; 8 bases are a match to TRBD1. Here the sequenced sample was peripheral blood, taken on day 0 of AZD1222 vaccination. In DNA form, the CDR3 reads TGCAGCGCACGATGGACAGGGTCAGACTATGGCTACACCTTC. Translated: CSARWTGSDYGYTF.